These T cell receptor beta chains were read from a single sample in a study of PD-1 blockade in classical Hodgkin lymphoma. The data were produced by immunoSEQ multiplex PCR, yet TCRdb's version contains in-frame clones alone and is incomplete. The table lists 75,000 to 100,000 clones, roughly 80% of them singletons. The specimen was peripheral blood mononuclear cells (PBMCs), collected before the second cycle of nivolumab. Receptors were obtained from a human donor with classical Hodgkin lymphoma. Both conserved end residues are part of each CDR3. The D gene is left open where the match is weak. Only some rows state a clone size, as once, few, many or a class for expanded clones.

TGTGCCAGCAGCACGGGACAGGGGAGGAACTATGGCTACACCTTC,CASSTGQGRNYGYTF,TRBJ1-2,TRBV5-5,TRBD1,few
TGTGCCAGCAGCCCGGCCGGGACAGGGTTCGACGTGAGCACAGATACGCAGTATTTT,CASSPAGTGFDVSTDTQYF,TRBJ2-3,TRBV7-9,TRBD1,NA
TGTGCCAGCACTAGCGGCTCCTACGAGCAGTACTTC,CASTSGSYEQYF,TRBJ2-7,TRBV27,TRBD2,few
TGTGCCAGCAGCGGGACAGCCCAAGAGACCCAGTACTTC,CASSGTAQETQYF,TRBJ2-5,TRBV25-1,TRBD1,NA
TGTGCCAGTAGGTTAGGGGAGCGGGAGGGCCTGATTTATGAGCAGTTCTTC,CASRLGEREGLIYEQFF,TRBJ2-1,TRBV19,TRBD2,NA
TGTGCCAGCAGAAGGGACCCCCGAGGTAACACTGAAGCTTTCTTT,CASRRDPRGNTEAFF,TRBJ1-1,TRBV6-1,NA,NA
TGTGCCTGCATAAGCGGGGACCAAGAGACCCAGTACTTC,CACISGDQETQYF,TRBJ2-5,TRBV30,TRBD2,NA
TGTGCCAGCAGCCCGGGGACTAGCGGGAGGAACTACGAGCAGTACTTC,CASSPGTSGRNYEQYF,TRBJ2-7,TRBV5-4,TRBD2,NA
TGTGCCAGTAGTATTTTGGGTGGACTAGCGGCGAATGAGCAGTTCTTC,CASSILGGLAANEQFF,TRBJ2-1,TRBV19,TRBD2,NA
TGCGCCAGCAGCCCAACACTAGCGACCTACAATGAGCAGTTCTTC,CASSPTLATYNEQFF,TRBJ2-1,TRBV5-1,TRBD2,few
TGTGCCAGCAGCTTAGCCCCCGCTAGCCTTTACAATGAGCAGTTCTTC,CASSLAPASLYNEQFF,TRBJ2-1,TRBV7-2,NA,NA
TGTGCCAGCAGCCACGGGTCCTACGAGCAGTACTTC,CASSHGSYEQYF,TRBJ2-7,TRBV7-2,NA,NA
TGTGCCAGCAGTCCCACCGGACATACCGAGCAGTACTTC,CASSPTGHTEQYF,TRBJ2-7,TRBV27,NA,NA
TGTGCCAGCAGCCCTAATCTTCTCGTCGAGCAGTACTTC,CASSPNLLVEQYF,TRBJ2-7,TRBV7-8,NA,NA
TGTGCCAGCAGCTTGGGAGGGGGTAATCGGGCTAATGAAAAACTGTTTTTT,CASSLGGGNRANEKLFF,TRBJ1-4,TRBV5-4,NA,NA
TGTGCCAAAACGGGGACGGGCACCTACGAGCAGTACTTC,CAKTGTGTYEQYF,TRBJ2-7,TRBV19,NA,NA
TGTGCCAGCAGCTTAGAGGTTTACACTGAAGCTTTCTTT,CASSLEVYTEAFF,TRBJ1-1,TRBV11-2,NA,NA
TGCGCCAGCAGCCAAGATGGGGGGCTTACTGAAGCTTTCTTT,CASSQDGGLTEAFF,TRBJ1-1,TRBV4-3,NA,NA
TGTGCCAGCAGCCAACCAAACCCAAACTCTGGAAACACCATATATTTT,CASSQPNPNSGNTIYF,TRBJ1-3,TRBV4-2,NA,NA
TGTGCCAGCCGTAGAGTAGAGCAGGGCCCTCGGCCCCAGCATTTT,CASRRVEQGPRPQHF,TRBJ1-5,TRBV6-5,NA,NA
TGTGTCTCCCGGGACAGCTCCCAATCCCTTTACGAGCAGTACTTC,CVSRDSSQSLYEQYF,TRBJ2-7,TRBV11-2,TRBD1,NA
TGTGCCAGCAGCTTAGATCGTACAGCTTACGAGCAGTACTTC,CASSLDRTAYEQYF,TRBJ2-7,TRBV11-2,NA,NA
TGTGCCAGCAGCCTACAGGGTGGCGAGCAGTACTTC,CASSLQGGEQYF,TRBJ2-7,TRBV7-6,NA,NA
TGTGCCAGCATACCGGGACAGGGTACCGGGGAGCTGTTTTTT,CASIPGQGTGELFF,TRBJ2-2,TRBV6-5,TRBD1,NA
TGCGCCAGCAGTCAATCGAAGGAGGGGGCAACAGGGACCCAGTACTTC,CASSQSKEGATGTQYF,TRBJ2-5,TRBV23-1,NA,NA
TGTGCCTGGAGTTCAGGAGGGTACGAGCAGTACTTC,CAWSSGGYEQYF,TRBJ2-7,TRBV30,NA,NA
TGTGCCAGCAGTTCACAGGGACACTATGGCTACACCTTC,CASSSQGHYGYTF,TRBJ1-2,TRBV27,NA,NA
TGTGCCATCAGGAGGGACAGGGAGTCTAGTGGCTACACCTTC,CAIRRDRESSGYTF,TRBJ1-2,TRBV10-3,TRBD1,NA
TGTGCCAGCAGCTCGACAGGGCCCTTAAACACCGGGGAGCTGTTTTTT,CASSSTGPLNTGELFF,TRBJ2-2,TRBV7-3,TRBD1,NA
TGTGCCAGCAGCGTAGACCCCCCCGCGGGAGGGCCGGTAGATACGCAGTATTTT,CASSVDPPAGGPVDTQYF,TRBJ2-3,TRBV9,TRBD2,NA
TGCGCCAGCAGTAAGGACAGGGACCCGTACAATGAGCAGTTCTTC,CASSKDRDPYNEQFF,TRBJ2-1,TRBV10-2,TRBD1,NA
TGTGCCACCAGCCCCAGTTTACCTAGCGGGACGCTGAACACCGGGGAGCTGTTTTTT,CATSPSLPSGTLNTGELFF,TRBJ2-2,TRBV15,TRBD2,NA
TGTGCCAGCAGCTTCGCCGGGACAAACTACGAGCAGTACTTC,CASSFAGTNYEQYF,TRBJ2-7,TRBV7-3,NA,NA
TGTGCCAGCAGCTTGTCTCCGCCCTACGAGCAGTACTTC,CASSLSPPYEQYF,TRBJ2-7,TRBV7-4,NA,many
TGTGCCAGCAGCAAACAAACAGGGGTCGTAGCTACGCAGTATTTT,CASSKQTGVVATQYF,TRBJ2-3,TRBV7-2,TRBD1,NA
TGTGCCAGCAGTTTTCAGGGACCAACATACGAGCAGTACTTC,CASSFQGPTYEQYF,TRBJ2-7,TRBV27,NA,NA
TGTGCCAGCTCACGGGGGACTCGGCCCAATGAGCAGTTCTTC,CASSRGTRPNEQFF,TRBJ2-1,TRBV18,NA,NA
TGTGCCAGCAGCTTAGCGCCAGGGGGCAATATCTATGGCTACACCTTC,CASSLAPGGNIYGYTF,TRBJ1-2,TRBV7-2,TRBD1,NA
TGTGCCAGCAGCGCCGACGGGTCCTATGGCTACACCTTC,CASSADGSYGYTF,TRBJ1-2,TRBV7-9,NA,NA
TGCGCCAGCAGTTTGGGTCTCCAAGAGACCCAGTACTTC,CASSLGLQETQYF,TRBJ2-5,TRBV5-1,NA,NA
TGTGCCAGCAGCCGTACTAGCGGGAGGCCAGATACGCAGTATTTT,CASSRTSGRPDTQYF,TRBJ2-3,TRBV7-2,TRBD2,NA